Following are 18 T cell receptor beta chains from one sample sequenced in a study of shared clonotypes between healthy human individuals. CD45RO-negative CD8 cells positively selected for CCR7 made up the naive population, which excluded terminally differentiated effector memory CD45RA+ cells. Some clones are missing from TCRdb's copy, which holds only in-frame ones; the method was immunoSEQ multiplex PCR. The sample yields 1.5 million to 2.5 million clones, less than 95% seen once. The sample comprised naive CD8+ T cells sorted from blood. The receptors originated from a man in his late teens or twenties in good health.

The rearrangement links TRBV7-9 to TRBJ1-4, with 9 bases aligning to TRBD1. V lost 4 bases, J lost 7 bases, and 7 bases stayed unmatched. The CDR3 extends over 15 amino acids. CDR1 SEHNR and CDR2 FQNEAQ come from the germline V gene (reference sequence). CDR3 sequence (DNA): TGTGCCAGCAGCTCACAACAGGGGGCTGTTGAAAAACTGTTTTTT. It yields the protein CASSSQQGAVEKLFF.

The rearrangement joins TRBV12-5 to TRBJ2-7; no definite D call. Germline loops: CDR1 LGHNT, CDR2 FRNRAP. Trimming shortened V by 6 bases and J by 5 bases, and 8 bases separated the two germline ends. The CDR3 is made up of 11 amino acids. The CDR3 DNA is TGTGCTAGTGGCCTCATAGACGAGCAGTACTTC. Protein sequence: CASGLIDEQYF.

The V call is TRBV6-5, the J call TRBJ1-5, with a weak D call TRBD1 (5 bases). The ends were cut back, 5 bases at V and 4 bases at J, with 15 bases in the middle. CDR3 size: 15 residues. The germline gives CDR1 MNHEY, CDR2 SVGAGI. As DNA, the CDR3 is TGTGCCAGCAGTACCGGCGTGGGGGTGAATCAGCCCCAGCATTTT. Translating it yields CASSTGVGVNQPQHF.

This clone was counted a single time. The same CDR3 also results from other DNA sequences found in this sample. The V gene is TRBV9, the J gene TRBJ2-7, with D uncertain. The CDR3 is 15 amino acids. Trimming took off 0 bases at V and 0 bases at J, with 10 bases between the two ends. Germline assignment: CDR1 SGDLS and CDR2 YYNGEE. CDR3 sequence: CASSVEEGSSYEQYF. As DNA, the CDR3 is TGTGCCAGCAGCGTAGAAGAAGGGTCCTCCTACGAGCAGTACTTC. Filled out from reference TRBV9 and TRBJ2-7, the complete variable domain reads DSGVTQTPKHLITATGQRVTLRCSPRSGDLSVYWYQQSLDQGLQFLIQYYNGEERAKGNILERFSAQQFPDLHSELNLSSLELGDSALYFCASSVEEGSSYEQYFGPGTRLTVT.

This rearrangement joins TRBV5-6 to TRBJ1-6; unclear D gene. This CDR3 spans 12 amino acids. CDR1 is SGHDT, CDR2 YYEEEE, per germline. The V end lost 0 bases, the J end lost 9 bases, and 4 bases lay between the germline ends. The DNA for the CDR3 is TGTGCCAGCAGCTTGGAGAGTTCACCCCTCCACTTT. This codes for CASSLESSPLHF.

The chain joins TRBV27 to TRBJ1-2; D ambiguous. Germline V gives CDR1 MNHEY, CDR2 SMNVEV (reference sequence). The CDR3 consists of 15 residues. The V end was cut by 2 bases, the J end by 3 bases, with 13 bases between. This CDR3 reads CASSLGLGSHYGYTF. The CDR3 DNA sequence: TGTGCCAGCAGTTTAGGGCTGGGGTCTCACTATGGCTACACCTTC.

The chain has TRBV7-2 and TRBJ2-7; 10 bases match TRBD1. J was trimmed by 1 base and V by 11 bases; bases with no gene match: 2. From germline, CDR1 is SGHTA and CDR2 FQGNSA. The CDR3 runs 12 residues. The CDR3 nucleotides are TGTGCCTTGGACAGGGGGTCCTACGAGCAGTACTTC. This translates into CALDRGSYEQYF.

V usage is TRBV6-4 and J usage is TRBJ2-1, with 9 bases matching TRBD1. With 10 bases clipped from V and 4 bases from J, the junction kept 11 bases outside the gene matches. Germline V gene sequence: CDR1 MRHNA, CDR2 SNTAGT. The CDR3 has 15 residues. This chain's CDR3 is CATRSGTGSYNEQFF. The DNA for the CDR3 is TGTGCCACCAGATCCGGGACAGGGTCTTACAATGAGCAGTTCTTC.

CDR3 DNA: TGTGCCAGCAGCTTAGTAGACGATTACAATGAGCAGTTCTTC. This sequence encodes CASSLVDDYNEQFF. The chain joins TRBV7-9 to TRBJ2-1; D not certain. Germline lookup yields CDR1 SEHNR and CDR2 FQNEAQ (reference sequence). Trimming removed 1 base from V and 4 bases from J, with 8 bases in between. The CDR3 totals 14 residues.

The chain links TRBV28 to TRBJ1-1, with D possibly matching TRBD1 (6 bases). With 6 bases removed from V and 4 bases from J, the gap between germline ends came to 21 bases. This CDR3 contains 16 residues. Germline CDR1 is MDHEN and CDR2 is SYDVKM. The CDR3 here is CASRTTGVGGFTEAFF. DNA for the CDR3: TGTGCCAGCAGGACAACAGGCGTAGGGGGATTCACTGAAGCTTTCTTT.

The chain uses TRBV11-2 and TRBJ2-1, with D unclear. The CDR3 is 17 residues long. Trimming removed 0 bases from V and 7 bases from J, with 19 bases in between. The V gene's germline CDR1 is SGHAT and CDR2 FQNNGV. The CDR3 protein is CASSLETKLLIGNEQFF. In DNA form, the CDR3 reads TGTGCCAGCAGCTTAGAGACCAAGCTCCTAATCGGTAATGAGCAGTTCTTC.

The V and J genes are TRBV10-2 and TRBJ1-5; possibly TRBD1 for D (6 bases). The CDR3 runs 13 residues. Trimming stripped 2 bases from V and 7 bases from J, with 9 bases between. Germline CDR1 reads WSHSY; CDR2 reads SAAADI. As DNA, the CDR3 is TGCGCCAGCAGTGAGGAAGGGGGGCAGCCCCAGCATTTT. Residues: CASSEEGGQPQHF.

This clone was found once. This chain connects TRBV6-5 to TRBJ1-5; perhaps TRBD1 as D (6 bases). Germline assignment: CDR1 MNHEY and CDR2 SVGAGI. The ends were cut back, 6 bases at V and 7 bases at J, with 19 bases in the middle. The CDR3 has 15 amino acids. This CDR3 reads CASSPFAGDDQPQHF. The CDR3 coding sequence is TGTGCCAGCAGCCCCTTCGCAGGGGATGACCAGCCCCAGCATTTT.

J is TRBJ2-7 and V is TRBV4-1; 8 bases agree with TRBD2. From germline, CDR1 is MGHRA and CDR2 YSYEKL. The CDR3 is made up of 16 amino acids. V dropped 2 bases and J dropped 3; count of bases not matched to a gene: 9. Here the CDR3 reads CASSQRAAGGLYEQYF. The DNA of the CDR3 is TGCGCCAGCAGCCAAAGGGCGGCGGGAGGACTCTACGAGCAGTACTTC.

V usage is TRBV27 and J usage is TRBJ2-7; 11 bases are shared with TRBD1. The germline V gene encodes CDR1 MNHEY and CDR2 SMNVEV (reference sequence). V trimming: 4 bases; J trimming: 0 bases; junction bases outside the gene matches: 8. There are 17 residues in the CDR3. The CDR3 sequence: CASSSGPGTGGSYEQYF. In DNA, the CDR3 is TGTGCCAGCAGTTCGGGCCCCGGGACAGGGGGCTCCTACGAGCAGTACTTC.

This chain links TRBV6-5 with TRBJ2-7; D is possibly TRBD2 (6 bases). Trimming removed 10 bases at V and 0 bases at J, with 13 bases between. The CDR3 is 13 residues long. Germline CDR1 and CDR2: MNHEY and SVGAGI. CDR3 in amino acids: CATSDGSSYEQYF. The CDR3 nucleotides are TGTGCCACCTCGGACGGGAGCTCCTACGAGCAGTACTTC.

The gene calls are TRBV4-3 and TRBJ2-1, with D perhaps given as TRBD1 or TRBD2 (5 bases each). V lost 4 bases to trimming and J lost 5 bases, with 12 bases between them. This CDR3 contains 14 residues. Per the germline V gene, CDR1 is LGHNA and CDR2 is YSLEER. CDR3 amino acids: CASSRGGEDNEQFF. The CDR3 bases are TGCGCCAGCAGCCGTGGGGGAGAGGACAATGAGCAGTTCTTC.

This chain connects TRBV14 to TRBJ2-3, with D unclear. Trimming removed 0 bases from V and 4 bases from J, with 11 bases in between. CDR1 is SGHDN and CDR2 is FVKESK in the germline V gene. The CDR3 length is 15 residues. The CDR3 spells CASSQDLTNPDTQYF. In DNA form, the CDR3 reads TGTGCCAGCAGCCAAGATCTAACTAACCCAGATACGCAGTATTTT.